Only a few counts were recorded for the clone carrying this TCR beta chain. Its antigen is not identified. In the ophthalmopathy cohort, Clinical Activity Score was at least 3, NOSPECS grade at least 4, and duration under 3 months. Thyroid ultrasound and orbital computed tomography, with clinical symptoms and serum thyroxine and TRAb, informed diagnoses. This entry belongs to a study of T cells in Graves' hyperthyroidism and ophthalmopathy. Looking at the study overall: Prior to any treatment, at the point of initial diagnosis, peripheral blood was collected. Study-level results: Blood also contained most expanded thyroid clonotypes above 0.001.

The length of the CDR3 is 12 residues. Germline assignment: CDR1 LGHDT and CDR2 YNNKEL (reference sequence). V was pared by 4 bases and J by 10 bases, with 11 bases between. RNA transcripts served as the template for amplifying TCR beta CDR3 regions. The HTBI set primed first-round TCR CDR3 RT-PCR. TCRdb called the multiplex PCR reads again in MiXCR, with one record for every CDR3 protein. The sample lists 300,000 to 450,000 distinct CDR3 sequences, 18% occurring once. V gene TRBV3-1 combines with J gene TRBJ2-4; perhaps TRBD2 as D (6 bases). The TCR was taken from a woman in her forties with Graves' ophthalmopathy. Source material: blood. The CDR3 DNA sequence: TGTGCCAGCAGCCCTGAAAGCGGGATTCAGTACTTC. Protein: CASSPESGIQYF.